This note documents a single T cell receptor (beta chain) sequence. This specimen comes from a study of blood T cell repertoires in COVID-19. As for the study in general: The cDNA or gDNA used as material had been derived from T cells, B-cell-depleted T cells, or PBMCs.

V shed 7 bases and J 3 bases; nucleotides not matched to a gene: 8. In germline, CDR1 is SQVTM, CDR2 ANQGSEA. There are 13 residues in the CDR3. Original data processing: Reference gene primer amplification in the assay estimated nucleated cell counts. Profiling relied on immunoSEQ multiplex PCR, and the TCRdb table lists in-frame clones only, not all of them. Clone size and the V and J calls come from that table; the DNA yielded D and trimming. The sample lists approximately 330,000 clones, roughly 88% occurring once. V and J are TRBV29-1 and TRBJ1-2, with TRBD1 identical over 7 bases. The TCR originated in a woman in her forties or fifties with active or convalescent COVID-19. Material for sequencing was peripheral blood. In nucleotides, the CDR3 is TGCAGCGCGACAAAAGGGACAGACTATGGCTACACCTTC. Translation gives CSATKGTDYGYTF.